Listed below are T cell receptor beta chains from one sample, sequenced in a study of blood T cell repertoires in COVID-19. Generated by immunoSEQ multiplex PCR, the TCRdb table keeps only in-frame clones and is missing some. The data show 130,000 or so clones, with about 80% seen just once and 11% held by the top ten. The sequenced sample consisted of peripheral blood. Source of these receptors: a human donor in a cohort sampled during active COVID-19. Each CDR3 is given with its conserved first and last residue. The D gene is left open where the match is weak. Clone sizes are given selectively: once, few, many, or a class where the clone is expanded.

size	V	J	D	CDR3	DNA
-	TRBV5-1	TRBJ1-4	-	CASSPGRGATNEKLFF	TGCGCCAGCAGCCCCGGTAGGGGCGCAACTAATGAAAAACTGTTTTTT
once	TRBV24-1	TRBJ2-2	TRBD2	CATSDPLTSGGMNTGELFF	TGTGCCACCAGTGATCCCCTGACTAGCGGGGGTATGAACACCGGGGAGCTGTTTTTT
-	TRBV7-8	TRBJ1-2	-	CASSRDSGFYGYTF	TGTGCCAGCAGCAGAGACTCGGGGTTTTATGGCTACACCTTC
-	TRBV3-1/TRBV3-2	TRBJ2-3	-	CASSARTVADTQYF	TGTGCCAGCAGCGCCCGGACAGTTGCTGATACGCAGTATTTT
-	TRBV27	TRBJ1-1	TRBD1	CASRDRGGPEAFF	TGTGCCAGCAGAGACAGGGGCGGACCTGAAGCTTTCTTT
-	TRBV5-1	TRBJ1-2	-	CASRGAEYGYTF	TGCGCCAGCAGGGGGGCGGAGTATGGCTACACCTTC
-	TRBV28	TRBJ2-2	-	CASSWGLKNTGELFF	TGTGCCAGCAGTTGGGGACTTAAAAACACCGGGGAGCTGTTTTTT
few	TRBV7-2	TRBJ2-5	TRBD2	CASSLNTGTSLETQYF	TGTGCCAGCAGCTTAAATACCGGGACTAGCCTGGAGACCCAGTACTTC
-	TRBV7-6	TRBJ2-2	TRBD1	CASSATGTAFAGELFF	TGTGCCAGCAGCGCAACCGGGACAGCGTTTGCCGGGGAGCTGTTTTTT
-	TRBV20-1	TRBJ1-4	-	CSATDGQKLFF	TGCAGTGCTACTGACGGTCAAAAACTGTTTTTT
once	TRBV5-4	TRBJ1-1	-	CASSLVYSGPNTEAFF	TGTGCCAGCAGCTTGGTGTATAGCGGACCGAACACTGAAGCTTTCTTT
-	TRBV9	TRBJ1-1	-	CASSVHETYTEAFF	TGTGCCAGCAGCGTACATGAGACTTACACTGAAGCTTTCTTT
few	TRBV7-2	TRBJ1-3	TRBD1	CASSADRGPGNTIYF	TGTGCCAGCAGCGCCGACAGGGGTCCTGGAAACACCATATATTTT
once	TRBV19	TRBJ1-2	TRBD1	CASTRQGLNYGYTF	TGTGCCAGTACCAGACAGGGGCTTAACTATGGCTACACCTTC
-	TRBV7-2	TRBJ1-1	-	CASTLSRGTNTEAFF	TGTGCCAGCACCCTTAGTCGGGGGACGAACACTGAAGCTTTCTTT
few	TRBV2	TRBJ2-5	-	CASTFYRQETQYF	TGTGCCAGCACTTTTTACAGACAAGAGACCCAGTACTTC
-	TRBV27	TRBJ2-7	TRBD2	CASSPGLAGGPGKYEQYF	TGTGCCAGCAGTCCCGGACTAGCGGGGGGGCCAGGTAAATACGAGCAGTACTTC
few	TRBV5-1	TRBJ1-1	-	CASSFVGQNTEAFF	TGCGCCAGCAGCTTCGTCGGACAGAACACTGAAGCTTTCTTT
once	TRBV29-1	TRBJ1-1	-	CSVEQPKRGFRAFF	TGCAGCGTTGAACAACCAAAAAGGGGGTTTAGAGCTTTCTTT
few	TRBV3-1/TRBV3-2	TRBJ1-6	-	CASSQASGNNSPLHF	TGTGCCAGCAGCCAAGCGTCAGGGAATAATTCACCCCTCCACTTT
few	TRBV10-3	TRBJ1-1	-	CAIGTTGQNTEAFF	TGTGCCATCGGCACGACGGGACAGAACACTGAAGCTTTCTTT
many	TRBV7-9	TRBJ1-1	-	CASSLLQGNTEAFF	TGTGCCAGCAGCTTACTTCAGGGTAATACTGAAGCTTTCTTT
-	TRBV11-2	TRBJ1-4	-	CASSLDHRGNEKLFF	TGTGCCAGCAGCTTAGACCACCGGGGGAATGAAAAACTGTTTTTT
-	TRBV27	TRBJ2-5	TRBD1	CASSFSGTGAKTQYF	TGTGCCAGCAGTTTCTCCGGGACAGGGGCGAAGACCCAGTACTTC
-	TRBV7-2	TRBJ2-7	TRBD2	CASSLGGGGGYEQYF	TGTGCCAGCAGCCTGGGGGGTGGCGGGGGTTACGAGCAGTACTTC
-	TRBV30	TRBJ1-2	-	CAWSVGQGYGYTF	TGTGCCTGGAGTGTAGGTCAGGGATATGGCTACACCTTC
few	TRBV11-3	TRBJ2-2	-	CASSLGFQGTNTGELFF	TGTGCCAGCAGCTTAGGGTTTCAGGGGACGAACACCGGGGAGCTGTTTTTT
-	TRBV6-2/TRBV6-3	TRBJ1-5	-	CASSPGPSQPQHF	TGTGCCAGCAGCCCCGGTCCGAGTCAGCCCCAGCATTTT
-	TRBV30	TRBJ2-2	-	CAWTEPDRNTGELFF	TGTGCCTGGACTGAACCAGACAGAAACACCGGGGAGCTGTTTTTT
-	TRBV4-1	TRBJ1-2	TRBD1	CASSQEGTAGAQPF	TGCGCCAGCAGCCAAGAAGGGACAGCGGGAGCCCAACCCTTC
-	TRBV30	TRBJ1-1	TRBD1	CAWSNRYRGDTEAFF	TGTGCCTGGAGTAATAGGTACAGGGGTGACACTGAAGCTTTCTTT
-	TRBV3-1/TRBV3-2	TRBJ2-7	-	CASSQGGARGEQYF	TGTGCCAGCAGCCAGGGGGGGGCGAGGGGCGAGCAGTACTTC
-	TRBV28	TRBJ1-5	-	CASSRTDGSNQPQHF	TGTGCCAGCAGCCGAACTGACGGGAGCAATCAGCCCCAGCATTTT
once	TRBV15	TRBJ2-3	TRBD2	CATSSSTSGGGSTDTQYF	TGTGCCACCAGCAGTTCCACGAGCGGGGGGGGTTCGACAGATACGCAGTATTTT
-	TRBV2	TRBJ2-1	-	CAATPPTNEQFF	TGTGCCGCAACCCCTCCCACTAATGAGCAGTTCTTC
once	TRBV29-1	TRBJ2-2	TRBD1	CSFAAGTGWGGELFF	TGCAGCTTCGCCGCCGGGACAGGGTGGGGCGGGGAGCTGTTTTTT
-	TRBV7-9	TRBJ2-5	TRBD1	CASSLAGTGGRETQYF	TGTGCCAGCAGCTTGGCCGGGACAGGGGGCCGTGAGACCCAGTACTTC
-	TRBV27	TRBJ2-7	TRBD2	CASGIGGIEGEQYF	TGTGCCAGCGGGATCGGGGGGATAGAGGGGGAGCAGTACTTC
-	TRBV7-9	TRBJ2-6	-	CASSLEQANVLTF	TGTGCCAGCAGCTTAGAACAGGCCAACGTCCTGACTTTC
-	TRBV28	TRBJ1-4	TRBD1	CASRSTGTGFEKLFF	TGTGCCAGCAGATCAACCGGGACAGGGTTTGAAAAACTGTTTTTT
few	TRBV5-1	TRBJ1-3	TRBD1	CASSLARQGTNTIYF	TGCGCCAGCAGCTTGGCCAGACAGGGAACGAACACCATATATTTT
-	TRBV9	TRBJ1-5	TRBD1	CASSAGTDYSNQPQHF	TGTGCCAGCAGCGCGGGGACAGACTATAGCAATCAGCCCCAGCATTTT
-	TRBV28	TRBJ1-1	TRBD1	CASSLSGTGKAFF	TGTGCCAGCAGTTTATCTGGGACAGGGAAAGCTTTCTTT
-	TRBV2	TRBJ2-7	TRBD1	CASRETGVGYEQYF	TGTGCCAGCAGGGAGACAGGGGTTGGCTACGAGCAGTACTTC
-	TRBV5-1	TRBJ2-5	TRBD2	CASSSGGLAGVETQYF	TGCGCCAGCAGCTCGGGGGGACTAGCGGGGGTCGAGACCCAGTACTTC
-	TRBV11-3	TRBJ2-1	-	CASSVQGRNEQFF	TGTGCCAGCAGCGTACAGGGTAGGAATGAGCAGTTCTTC
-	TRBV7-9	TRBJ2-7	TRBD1	CASSFSGQGSHEQYF	TGTGCCAGCAGCTTCTCGGGACAGGGGAGCCACGAGCAGTACTTC
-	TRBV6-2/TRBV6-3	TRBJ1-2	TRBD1	CASSYSRGGAGGYTF	TGTGCCAGCAGTTACTCGAGAGGGGGCGCGGGAGGCTACACCTTC
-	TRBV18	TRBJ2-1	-	CASSPIGDEQFF	TGTGCCAGCTCACCAATAGGGGATGAGCAGTTCTTC
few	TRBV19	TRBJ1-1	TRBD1	CASHSRDRAAEAFF	TGTGCCAGCCACTCTCGGGACAGGGCTGCTGAAGCTTTCTTT
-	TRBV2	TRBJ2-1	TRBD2	CASRGGLGNEQFF	TGTGCCAGTCGGGGGGGCCTTGGCAATGAGCAGTTCTTC